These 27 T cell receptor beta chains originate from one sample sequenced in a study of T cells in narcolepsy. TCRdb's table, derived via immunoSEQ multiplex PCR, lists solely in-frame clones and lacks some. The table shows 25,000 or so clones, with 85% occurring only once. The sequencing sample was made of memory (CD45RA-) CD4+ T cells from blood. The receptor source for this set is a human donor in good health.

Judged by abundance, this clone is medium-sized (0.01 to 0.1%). CDR3 in amino acids: CASSIAGTGNEQYF. The DNA of the CDR3 is TGCGCCAGCAGCATCGCCGGGACAGGGAACGAGCAGTACTTC. This chain joins TRBV5-1 and TRBJ2-7; 9 nucleotides agree with TRBD1. Germline loops: CDR1 SGHRS, CDR2 YFSETQ. The CDR3 spans 14 residues. V was pared by 4 bases and J by 5 bases, with 7 bases of the junction left unmatched.

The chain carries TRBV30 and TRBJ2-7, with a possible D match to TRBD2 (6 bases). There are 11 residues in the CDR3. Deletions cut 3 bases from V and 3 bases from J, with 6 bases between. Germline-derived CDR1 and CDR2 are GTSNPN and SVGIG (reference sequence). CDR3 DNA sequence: TGTGCCTGGAGGGGGGGCTACGAGCAGTACTTC. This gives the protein CAWRGGYEQYF.

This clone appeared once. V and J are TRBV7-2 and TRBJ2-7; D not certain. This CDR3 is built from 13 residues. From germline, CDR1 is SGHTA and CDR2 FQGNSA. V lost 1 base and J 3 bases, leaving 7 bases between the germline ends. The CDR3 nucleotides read TGTGCCAGCAGCTTAGGTCAGAACTACGAGCAGTACTTC. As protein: CASSLGQNYEQYF.

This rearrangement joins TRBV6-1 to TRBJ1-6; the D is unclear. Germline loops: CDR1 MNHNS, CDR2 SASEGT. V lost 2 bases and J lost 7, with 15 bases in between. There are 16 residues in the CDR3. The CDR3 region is CASSEWEQLLNSPLHF. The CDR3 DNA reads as TGTGCCAGCAGTGAATGGGAACAGCTACTAAATTCACCCCTCCACTTT.

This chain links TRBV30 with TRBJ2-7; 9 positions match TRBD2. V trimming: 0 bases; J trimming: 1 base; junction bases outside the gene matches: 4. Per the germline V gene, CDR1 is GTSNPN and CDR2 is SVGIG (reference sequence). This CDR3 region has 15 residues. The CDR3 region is CAWSVSGGASYEQYF. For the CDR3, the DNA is TGTGCCTGGAGTGTTAGCGGGGGCGCTTCCTACGAGCAGTACTTC.

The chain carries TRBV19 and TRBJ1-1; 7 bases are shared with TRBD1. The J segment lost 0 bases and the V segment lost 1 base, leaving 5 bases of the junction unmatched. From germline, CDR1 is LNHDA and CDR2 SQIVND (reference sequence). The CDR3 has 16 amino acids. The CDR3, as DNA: TGTGCCAGTAGTATAGGACGGGACAGTATGAACACTGAAGCTTTCTTT. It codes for CASSIGRDSMNTEAFF.

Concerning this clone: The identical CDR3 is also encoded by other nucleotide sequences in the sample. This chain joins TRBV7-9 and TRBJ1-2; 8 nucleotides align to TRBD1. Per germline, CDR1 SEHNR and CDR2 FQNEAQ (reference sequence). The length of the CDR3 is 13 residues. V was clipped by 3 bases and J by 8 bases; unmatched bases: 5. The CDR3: CASSFQGARGYTF. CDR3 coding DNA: TGTGCCAGCAGCTTCCAGGGGGCTCGGGGCTACACCTTC.

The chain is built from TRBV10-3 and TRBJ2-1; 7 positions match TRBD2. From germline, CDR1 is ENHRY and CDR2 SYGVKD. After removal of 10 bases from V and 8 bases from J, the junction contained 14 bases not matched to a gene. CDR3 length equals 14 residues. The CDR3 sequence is CATGRVTLGDEQFF. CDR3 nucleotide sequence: TGTGCCACAGGGAGGGTGACTTTGGGCGATGAGCAGTTCTTC.

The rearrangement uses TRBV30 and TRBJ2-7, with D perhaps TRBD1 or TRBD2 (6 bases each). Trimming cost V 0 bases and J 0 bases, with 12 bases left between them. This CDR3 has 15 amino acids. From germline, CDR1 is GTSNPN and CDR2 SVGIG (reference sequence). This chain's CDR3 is CAWSVGGHYSYEQYF. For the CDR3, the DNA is TGTGCCTGGAGTGTCGGGGGACACTACTCCTACGAGCAGTACTTC.

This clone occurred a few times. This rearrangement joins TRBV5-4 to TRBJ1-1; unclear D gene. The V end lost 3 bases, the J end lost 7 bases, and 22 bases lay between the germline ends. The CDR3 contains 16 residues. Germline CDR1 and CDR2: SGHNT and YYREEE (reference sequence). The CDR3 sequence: CASSSWAVDIVLEAFF. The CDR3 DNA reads TGTGCCAGCAGCTCGTGGGCCGTGGATATCGTACTTGAAGCTTTCTTT.

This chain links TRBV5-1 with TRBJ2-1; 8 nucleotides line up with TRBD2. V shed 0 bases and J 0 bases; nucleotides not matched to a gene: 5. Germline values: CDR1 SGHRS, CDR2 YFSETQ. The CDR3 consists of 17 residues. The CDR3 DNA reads TGCGCCAGCAGCTTGGATCTAGCGGGCCGCTCCTACAATGAGCAGTTCTTC. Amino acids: CASSLDLAGRSYNEQFF.

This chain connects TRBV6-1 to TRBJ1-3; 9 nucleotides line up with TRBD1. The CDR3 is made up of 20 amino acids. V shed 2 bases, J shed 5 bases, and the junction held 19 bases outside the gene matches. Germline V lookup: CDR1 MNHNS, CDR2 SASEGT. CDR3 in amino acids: CASSETKEYTPTGGRNTIYF. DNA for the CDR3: TGTGCCAGCAGTGAAACTAAGGAATATACTCCGACAGGGGGTCGAAACACCATATATTTT.

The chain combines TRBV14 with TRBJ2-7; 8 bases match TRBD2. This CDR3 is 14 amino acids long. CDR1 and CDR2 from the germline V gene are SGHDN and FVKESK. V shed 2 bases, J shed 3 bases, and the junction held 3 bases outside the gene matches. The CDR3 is CASSQLAGRYEQYF. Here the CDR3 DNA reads TGTGCCAGCAGCCAATTAGCGGGACGCTACGAGCAGTACTTC.

In DNA form, the CDR3 reads TGTGCCACCCGACAGGGGGAGTGGACTGAAGCTTTCTTT. Amino acids: CATRQGEWTEAFF. V usage is TRBV6-1 and J usage is TRBJ1-1; TRBD1 agrees at 9 bases. The length of the CDR3 is 13 residues. J lost 5 bases, V lost 10 bases, and 8 bases had no gene match. The germline V gene has CDR1 MNHNS and CDR2 SASEGT.

CDR3 residues: CASSSDRRETNNYGYTF. CDR3 bases: TGCGCCAGCAGCTCGGACAGGAGGGAAACCAATAACTATGGCTACACCTTC. The J gene is TRBJ1-2, the V gene TRBV5-1; 7 nucleotides line up with TRBD1. The CDR3 has 17 amino acids. V shed 3 bases and J 1 base; nucleotides not matched to a gene: 12. Looked up from germline, CDR1 is SGHRS and CDR2 is YFSETQ.

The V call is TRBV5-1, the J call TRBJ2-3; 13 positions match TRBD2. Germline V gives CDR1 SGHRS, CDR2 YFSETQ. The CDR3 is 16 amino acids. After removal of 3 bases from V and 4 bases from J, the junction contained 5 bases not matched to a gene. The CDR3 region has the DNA TGCGCCAGCAGCTCGACTAGCGGGAGGTCTGCAGATACGCAGTATTTT. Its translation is CASSSTSGRSADTQYF. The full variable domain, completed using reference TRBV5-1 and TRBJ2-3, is KAGVTQTPRYLIKTRGQQVTLSCSPISGHRSVSWYQQTPGQGLQFLFEYFSETQRNKGNFPGRFSGRQFSNSRSEMNVSTLELGDSALYLCASSSTSGRSADTQYFGPGTRLTVL.

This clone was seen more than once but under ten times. The CDR3 protein is CASSQDGNYGYTF. Written as DNA, the CDR3 is TGCGCCAGCAGCCAAGACGGAAACTATGGCTACACCTTC. The chain uses TRBV4-3 and TRBJ1-2; D unresolved. The V gene lost 0 bases and the J gene lost 2 bases, with 4 bases spanning the gap. The CDR3 loop spans 13 amino acids. From germline, CDR1 is LGHNA and CDR2 YSLEER.

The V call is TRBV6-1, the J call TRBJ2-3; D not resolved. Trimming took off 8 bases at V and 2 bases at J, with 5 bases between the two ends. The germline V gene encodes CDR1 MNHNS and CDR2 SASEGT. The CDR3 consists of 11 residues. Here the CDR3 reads CASDLTDTQYF. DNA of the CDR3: TGTGCCAGCGACCTCACAGATACGCAGTATTTT.

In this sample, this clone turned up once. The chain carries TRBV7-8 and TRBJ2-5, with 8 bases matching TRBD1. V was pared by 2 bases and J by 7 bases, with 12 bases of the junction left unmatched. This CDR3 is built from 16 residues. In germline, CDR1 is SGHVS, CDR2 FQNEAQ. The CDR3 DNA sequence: TGTGCCAGCAGCTTACTTCCGAGACAGGGGTTCGGGACCCAGTACTTC. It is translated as CASSLLPRQGFGTQYF.

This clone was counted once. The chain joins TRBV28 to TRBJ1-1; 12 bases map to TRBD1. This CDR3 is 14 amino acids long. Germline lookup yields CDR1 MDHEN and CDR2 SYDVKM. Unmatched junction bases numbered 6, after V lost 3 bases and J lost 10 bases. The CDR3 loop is CASSFSGTGGLAFF. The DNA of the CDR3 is TGTGCCAGCAGTTTCTCCGGGACAGGGGGCTTAGCTTTCTTT.

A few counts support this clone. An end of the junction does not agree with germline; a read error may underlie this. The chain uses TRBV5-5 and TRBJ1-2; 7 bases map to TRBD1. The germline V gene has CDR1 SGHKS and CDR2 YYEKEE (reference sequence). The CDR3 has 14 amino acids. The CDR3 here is CASTLTGLEVGYTF. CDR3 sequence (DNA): TGTGCCAGCACCTTGACAGGGCTTGAGGTTGGCTACACCTTC.

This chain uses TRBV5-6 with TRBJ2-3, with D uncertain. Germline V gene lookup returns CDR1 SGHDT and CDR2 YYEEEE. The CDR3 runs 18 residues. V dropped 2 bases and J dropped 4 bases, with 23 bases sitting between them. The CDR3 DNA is TGTGCCAGCAGCTTTTCTCCGGTCCGTAGCCGGTCCGCAGATACGCAGTATTTT. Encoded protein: CASSFSPVRSRSADTQYF. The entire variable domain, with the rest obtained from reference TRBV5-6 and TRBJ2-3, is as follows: DAGVTQSPTHLIKTRGQQVTLRCSPKSGHDTVSWYQQALGQGPQFIFQYYEEEERQRGNFPDRFSGHQFPNYSSELNVNALLLGDSALYLCASSFSPVRSRSADTQYFGPGTRLTVL.

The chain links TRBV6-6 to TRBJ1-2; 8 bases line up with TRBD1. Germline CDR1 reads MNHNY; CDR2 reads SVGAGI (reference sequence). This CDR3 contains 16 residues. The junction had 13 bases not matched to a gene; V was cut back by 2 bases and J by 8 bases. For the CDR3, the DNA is TGTGCCAGCAGTTACCCCAAGGACAGGGCCTCGGGGGGCTACACCTTC. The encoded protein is CASSYPKDRASGGYTF.

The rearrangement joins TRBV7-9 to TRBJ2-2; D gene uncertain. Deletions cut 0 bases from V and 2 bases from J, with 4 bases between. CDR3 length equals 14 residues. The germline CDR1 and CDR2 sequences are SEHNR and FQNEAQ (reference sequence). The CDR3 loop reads CASSLAANTGELFF. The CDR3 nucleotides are TGTGCCAGCAGCTTAGCGGCTAACACCGGGGAGCTGTTTTTT.

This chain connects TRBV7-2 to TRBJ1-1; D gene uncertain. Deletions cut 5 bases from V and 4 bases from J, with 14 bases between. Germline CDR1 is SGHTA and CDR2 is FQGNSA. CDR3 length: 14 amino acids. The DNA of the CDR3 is TGTGCCAGCAGCACCAACATAGGGTTCACTGAAGCTTTCTTT. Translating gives CASSTNIGFTEAFF.

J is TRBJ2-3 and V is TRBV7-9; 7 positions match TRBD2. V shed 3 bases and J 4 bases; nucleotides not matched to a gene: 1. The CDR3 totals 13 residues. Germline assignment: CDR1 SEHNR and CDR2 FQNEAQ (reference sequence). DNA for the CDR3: TGTGCCAGCAGCTTCGCGGGAGCAGATACGCAGTATTTT. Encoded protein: CASSFAGADTQYF.

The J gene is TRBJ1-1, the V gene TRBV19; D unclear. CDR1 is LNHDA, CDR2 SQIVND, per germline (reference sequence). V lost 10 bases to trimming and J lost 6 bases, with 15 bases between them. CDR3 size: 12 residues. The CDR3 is CATALGASEAFF. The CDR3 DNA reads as TGTGCCACCGCTTTGGGAGCCTCTGAAGCTTTCTTT.